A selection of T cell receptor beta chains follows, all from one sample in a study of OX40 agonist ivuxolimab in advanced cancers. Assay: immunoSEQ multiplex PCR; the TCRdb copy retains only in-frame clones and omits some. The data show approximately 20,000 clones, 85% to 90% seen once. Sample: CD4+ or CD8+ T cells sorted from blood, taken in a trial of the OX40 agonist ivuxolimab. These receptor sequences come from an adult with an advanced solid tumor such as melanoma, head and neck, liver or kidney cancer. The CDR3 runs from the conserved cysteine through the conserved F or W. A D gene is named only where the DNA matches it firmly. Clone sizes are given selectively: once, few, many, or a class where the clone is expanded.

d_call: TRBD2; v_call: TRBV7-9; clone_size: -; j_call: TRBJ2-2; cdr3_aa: CASSLTGGPGELFF; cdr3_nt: TGTGCCAGCAGCTTGACGGGAGGCCCCGGGGAGCTGTTTTTT
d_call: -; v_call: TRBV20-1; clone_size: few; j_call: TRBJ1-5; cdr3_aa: CSASEGLPQHF; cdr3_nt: TGCAGTGCTAGTGAGGGACTGCCCCAGCATTTT
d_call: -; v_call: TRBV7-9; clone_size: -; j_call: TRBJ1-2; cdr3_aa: CASSLAATGPGYTF; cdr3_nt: TGTGCCAGCAGCTTAGCCGCGACGGGGCCTGGCTACACCTTC
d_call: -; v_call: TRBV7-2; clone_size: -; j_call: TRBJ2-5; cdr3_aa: CASSRDGETSQETQYF; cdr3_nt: TGTGCCAGCAGCCGGGACGGCGAAACCTCCCAAGAGACCCAGTACTTC
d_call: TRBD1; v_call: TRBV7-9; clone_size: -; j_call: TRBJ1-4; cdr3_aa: CASRSPGTVNEKLFF; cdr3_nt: TGTGCCAGCAGGTCCCCGGGGACAGTTAATGAAAAACTGTTTTTT
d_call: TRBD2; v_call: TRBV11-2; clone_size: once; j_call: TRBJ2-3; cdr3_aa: CASWTGREDTQYF; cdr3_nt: TGTGCCAGCTGGACGGGGAGGGAAGATACGCAGTATTTT
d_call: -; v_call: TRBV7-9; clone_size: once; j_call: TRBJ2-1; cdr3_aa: CASSLGLSNEQFF; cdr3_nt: TGTGCCAGCAGCTTGGGGCTATCTAATGAGCAGTTCTTC
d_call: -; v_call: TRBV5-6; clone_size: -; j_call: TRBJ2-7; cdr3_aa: CASSLTQISYEQYF; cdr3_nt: TGTGCCAGCAGCTTAACGCAGATTTCCTACGAGCAGTACTTC
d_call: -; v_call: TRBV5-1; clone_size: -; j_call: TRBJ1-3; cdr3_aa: CASSLQISGNTIYF; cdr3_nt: TGCGCCAGCAGCTTACAGATCTCTGGAAACACCATATATTTT
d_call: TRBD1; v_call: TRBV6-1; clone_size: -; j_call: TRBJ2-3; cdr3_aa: CASSSDRAFHDTQYF; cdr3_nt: TGTGCCAGCAGTAGTGACAGGGCTTTCCATGATACGCAGTATTTT
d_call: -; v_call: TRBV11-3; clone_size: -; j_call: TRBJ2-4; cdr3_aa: CASSLGTQKNIQYF; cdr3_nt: TGTGCCAGCAGCCTCGGGACACAGAAAAACATTCAGTACTTC
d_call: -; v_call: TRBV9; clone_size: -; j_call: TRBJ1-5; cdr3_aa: CASSAGAGARPQHF; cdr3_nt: TGTGCCAGCAGCGCGGGGGCAGGGGCCCGGCCCCAGCATTTT
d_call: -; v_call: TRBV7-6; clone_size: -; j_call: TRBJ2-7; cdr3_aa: CASSFGQSYEQYF; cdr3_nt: TGTGCCAGCAGCTTTGGACAGTCCTACGAGCAGTACTTC
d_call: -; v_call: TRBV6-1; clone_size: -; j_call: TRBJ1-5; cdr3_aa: CASSEARGSNQPQHF; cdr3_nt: TGTGCCAGCAGTGAAGCCAGGGGCAGCAATCAGCCCCAGCATTTT
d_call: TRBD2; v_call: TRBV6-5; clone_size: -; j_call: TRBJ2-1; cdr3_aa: CASSDQRGYNEQFF; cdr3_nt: TGTGCCAGCAGTGACCAGCGGGGGTACAATGAGCAGTTCTTC
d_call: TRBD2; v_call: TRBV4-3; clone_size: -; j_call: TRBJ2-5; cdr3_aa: CASSQGSGMSETQYF; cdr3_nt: TGCGCCAGCAGCCAAGGTAGCGGGATGTCTGAGACCCAGTACTTC